This TCR beta chain originates from a study of blood T cell repertoires in COVID-19. About the research overall: The study drew acute and convalescent COVID-19 samples from the United States, Italy and Spain. T cells, B-cell-depleted T cells, or PBMCs provided the cDNA or gDNA that served as material.

Germline CDR1 and CDR2: SGHRS and YFSETQ. V was pared by 4 bases and J by 0 bases, with 14 bases between. The CDR3 has 16 amino acids. Original processing notes: Nucleated cell number was recorded as an estimate derived from reference gene primer amplification. Repertoires were generated with immunoSEQ multiplex PCR, while TCRdb's copy carries only in-frame clones and drops some. V and J calls and clone size are those listed in that table; D and trimming were worked out from the DNA. The sample contains some 140,000 clones, around 73% of which appear only once. The sequence was collected from a man between 60 and 70 years old who had recovered from COVID-19. The rearrangement joins TRBV5-1 to TRBJ1-3; the D gene is possibly TRBD1 (6 bases). The sample consisted of peripheral blood. The CDR3 reads CASSVGHLSSGNTIYF. Written as DNA, the CDR3 is TGCGCCAGCAGCGTGGGACACCTAAGCTCTGGAAACACCATATATTTT.